The T cell receptor beta chain under discussion was sequenced for a study of T cell repertoires in cytomegalovirus infection. The overall study: Researchers turned to recently identified HLA-C-restricted CMV epitopes as well as well-studied HLA-B-restricted ones.

For this clonotype: Its antigen is still unknown.

Germline V gene sequence: CDR1 MNHNS, CDR2 SASEGT. V was trimmed by 6 bases and J by 7 bases, leaving 21 bases between them. This CDR3 region has 15 residues. TCRdb itself ran the reads through MiXCR, one entry per CDR3 protein. The sample records 700,000 to 850,000 distinct CDR3 sequences, approximately 32% being singletons. The study, taken as a whole, reports: Across the ex vivo response, the dominant clonotypes were HLA-C-restricted CMV-specific TCR beta clonotypes.

The chain joins TRBV6-1 to TRBJ1-2; D gene uncertain. This TCR derives from a human donor in good health (CMV status not recorded). Some clones in this sample may be carry-over from other donors' samples. The sample was cultured CD8+ T cells from PBMCs, taken from culture after CMV antigen stimulation. The CDR3 DNA reads TGTGCCAGCAGCGCCGTCCACCAGAGTGGGTCTGGCTACACCTTC. It translates to CASSAVHQSGSGYTF.